Listed below are T cell receptor beta chains from one sample, sequenced in a study of blood T cell repertoires in COVID-19. Only in-frame clones appear in the TCRdb table, and some are missing; sequencing was by immunoSEQ multiplex PCR. This table holds about 300,000 clones, about 89% found once. Material for sequencing was PBMCs or T cells enriched from blood (not recorded which). These receptor sequences come from a woman in her thirties or forties who had recovered from COVID-19. Each CDR3 is given with its conserved first and last residue. D genes are given only for firm matches. Clone size is stated in some rows and not others, as once, few, many or a class when expanded.

clone_size	d_call	v_call	j_call	cdr3_aa	cdr3_nt
once	TRBD1	TRBV23-1	TRBJ1-1	CASSQTRTGKGDKVEAFF	TGCGCCAGCAGTCAAACACGGACAGGGAAGGGAGATAAGGTTGAAGCTTTCTTT
-	-	TRBV7-2	TRBJ1-2	CASSLNRETAGYTF	TGTGCCAGCAGCTTAAACAGGGAGACGGCTGGCTACACCTTC
-	TRBD2	TRBV29-1	TRBJ2-7	CSVETGLALSYEQYF	TGCAGCGTTGAAACTGGACTAGCGCTTTCCTACGAGCAGTACTTC
-	-	TRBV27	TRBJ2-7	CASSFRVTLEQYF	TGTGCCAGCAGTTTCAGGGTGACACTCGAGCAGTACTTC
-	TRBD2	TRBV7-2	TRBJ2-5	CAITRRGGLETQYF	TGTGCCATCACGAGGCGGGGGGGCCTTGAGACCCAGTACTTC
-	-	TRBV7-6	TRBJ1-3	CASSYTGLGGNTIYF	TGTGCCAGCAGCTACACAGGGCTCGGTGGAAACACCATATATTTT
-	TRBD1	TRBV2	TRBJ1-3	CASGTGAISDGNTIYF	TGTGCCAGCGGTACAGGGGCAATCTCTGATGGAAACACCATATATTTT
-	-	TRBV5-5	TRBJ1-2	CASSLVGGQNYGYTF	TGTGCCAGCAGCTTGGTAGGGGGTCAAAACTATGGCTACACCTTC
-	TRBD1	TRBV10-2	TRBJ2-2	CASRSLPGQGSTAGELFF	TGCGCCAGCAGATCACTTCCGGGACAGGGTTCTACGGCCGGGGAGCTGTTTTTT
-	-	TRBV5-4	TRBJ2-5	CASSLRETQYF	TGTGCCAGCAGCTTGCGGGAGACCCAGTACTTC
few	-	TRBV7-2	TRBJ1-5	CASSAEQGSNQPQHF	TGTGCCAGCAGCGCTGAACAGGGAAGCAATCAGCCCCAGCATTTT
-	TRBD1	TRBV6-5	TRBJ1-2	CASSSPTGVGGYTF	TGTGCCAGCAGTTCCCCGACAGGGGTGGGTGGCTACACCTTC
once	-	TRBV2	TRBJ2-1	CASSEGFRGGEQFF	TGTGCCAGCAGTGAAGGGTTTAGGGGGGGCGAGCAGTTCTTC
-	-	TRBV3-1/TRBV3-2	TRBJ1-2	CASSLQGVDGYTF	TGTGCCAGCAGCCTTCAGGGTGTAGATGGCTACACCTTC
-	-	TRBV7-3	TRBJ2-3	CASSLEGTRGGTQYF	TGTGCCAGCAGCTTAGAGGGGACTCGTGGAGGTACGCAGTATTTT
-	TRBD2	TRBV28	TRBJ2-5	CASSLAGGFLRAQYF	TGTGCCAGCAGTTTAGCGGGAGGGTTTCTTAGGGCCCAGTACTTC
-	TRBD1	TRBV7-6	TRBJ2-5	CASSSRTGAGRETQYF	TGTGCCAGCAGCTCTCGGACAGGGGCCGGACGGGAGACCCAGTACTTC
once	-	TRBV5-1	TRBJ1-2	CASSPQGPNYGYTF	TGCGCCAGCAGCCCCCAGGGGCCGAACTATGGCTACACCTTC
once	-	TRBV5-1	TRBJ1-2	CASSSDIYGYTF	TGCGCCAGCAGCTCTGACATCTATGGCTACACCTTC
-	TRBD1	TRBV28	TRBJ1-1	CASSQVQGEIIVTEAFF	TGTGCCAGCAGTCAAGTTCAGGGGGAAATCATTGTGACTGAAGCTTTCTTT
-	-	TRBV29-1	TRBJ1-4	CSVEGQSNEKLFF	TGCAGCGTTGAGGGACAATCCAATGAAAAACTGTTTTTT
-	TRBD1	TRBV7-3	TRBJ2-3	CASSLNRGDTQYF	TGTGCCAGCAGCCTCAACAGGGGGGATACGCAGTATTTT
-	-	TRBV9	TRBJ2-2	CASSHDIGGVGGELFF	TGTGCCAGCAGCCACGATATAGGGGGGGTAGGCGGGGAGCTGTTTTTT
-	-	TRBV5-1	TRBJ1-1	CASSLMTGTTEAFF	TGCGCCAGCAGCCTCATGACAGGTACGACTGAAGCTTTCTTT
-	TRBD1	TRBV15	TRBJ1-2	CATSRQGALRYGYTF	TGTGCCACCAGCAGACAGGGGGCTTTACGCTATGGCTACACCTTC
-	TRBD2	TRBV7-9	TRBJ2-1	CAIQRDGSIHNEQFF	TGTGCCATCCAGCGGGACGGGAGCATCCACAATGAGCAGTTCTTC
-	-	TRBV5-4	TRBJ2-2	CASSLALANTGELFF	TGTGCCAGCAGCTTGGCGTTGGCTAACACCGGGGAGCTGTTTTTT